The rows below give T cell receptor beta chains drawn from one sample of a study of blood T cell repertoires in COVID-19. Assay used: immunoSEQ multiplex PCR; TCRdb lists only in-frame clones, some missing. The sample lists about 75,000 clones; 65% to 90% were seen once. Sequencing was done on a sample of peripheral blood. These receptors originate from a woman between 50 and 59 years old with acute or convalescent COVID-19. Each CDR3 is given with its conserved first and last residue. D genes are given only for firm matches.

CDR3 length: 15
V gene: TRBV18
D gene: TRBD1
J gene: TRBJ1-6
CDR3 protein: CASSPSGQGESPLHF

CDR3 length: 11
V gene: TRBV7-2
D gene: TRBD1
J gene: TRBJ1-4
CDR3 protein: CASSGGQHLFF

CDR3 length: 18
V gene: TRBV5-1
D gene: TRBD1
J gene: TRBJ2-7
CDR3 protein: CASSLRSTGVRGNYEQYF

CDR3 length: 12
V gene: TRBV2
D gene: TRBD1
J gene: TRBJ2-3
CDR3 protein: CASSRDSAYNRF

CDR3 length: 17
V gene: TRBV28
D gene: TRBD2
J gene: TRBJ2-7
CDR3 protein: CASRRRLATSSSYEQYF

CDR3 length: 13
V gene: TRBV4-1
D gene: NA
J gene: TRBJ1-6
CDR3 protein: CASKDSYNSPLHF

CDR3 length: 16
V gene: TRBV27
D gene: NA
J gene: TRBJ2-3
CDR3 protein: CASSFGLGLSTDTQYF

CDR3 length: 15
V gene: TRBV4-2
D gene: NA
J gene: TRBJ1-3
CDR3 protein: CASSQGQNSGNTIYF

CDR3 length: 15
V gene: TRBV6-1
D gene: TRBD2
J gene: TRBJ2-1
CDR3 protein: CASSDMREPYNEQFF

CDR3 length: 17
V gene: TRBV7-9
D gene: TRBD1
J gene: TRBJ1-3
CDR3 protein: CASSLGWGQNSGNTIYF

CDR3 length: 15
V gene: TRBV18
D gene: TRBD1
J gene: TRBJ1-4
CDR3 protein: CASSPDLRTGEKLFF

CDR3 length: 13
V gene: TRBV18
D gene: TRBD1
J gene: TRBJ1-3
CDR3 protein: CASSPGQGNTIYF

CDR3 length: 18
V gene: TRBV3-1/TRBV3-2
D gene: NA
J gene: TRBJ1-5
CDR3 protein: CASSQPRGGALPGQPQHF